The sequence of this T cell receptor beta chain was determined in a study of blood T cell repertoires in COVID-19 (dated by TCRdb to 2020 to 2022). Regarding the complete study: Samples from collaborators originated in the United States, Italy and Spain and spanned both the acute and convalescent phases of COVID-19. The material from the prospective study consisted of cDNA or gDNA derived from T cells, B-cell-depleted T cells, or PBMCs. Deeply sampled blood TCRbeta repertoires from subjects exposed to, actively infected with, or recovered from COVID-19 were included in the dataset. The repertoires were made available in a free public database intended to serve as a resource for research on the immune response to SARS-CoV-2. Samples came from the ongoing ImmuneRACE study (first 160 participants) plus 1,254 subjects from 6 global collaborators. Sample metadata almost always included a de-identified subject ID, COVID-19 status, age in years and sex. HLA class I and class II types, where available, came from metadata supplied by the sample provider rather than from assay-based typing. What the work shows at the level of the full study, not this receptor alone: The amount of clinical and demographic metadata varied by source and participant and was provided uncurated.

Notes on this clone: This receptor's antigen is unknown. No base quality values were provided; no much bigger clone lies one nucleotide off.

The immunoSEQ Assay, a bias-controlled multiplex PCR, was used to amplify TCRbeta CDR3 regions from genomic DNA. Turning to the authors' computational methods: Within the assay, amplification of reference gene primers was used to estimate how many nucleated cells each sample contained. To quantify the absolute abundance of each unique TCRbeta CDR3 rearrangement, sequence reads were collapsed and filtered. For each sample, productive Simpson clonality was calculated by taking the square root of Simpson's diversity index across productive rearrangements. TCRdb carries this immuneACCESS record with in-frame sequences only. Its versions omit some clonotypes, under half of them owing to an unresolved V gene in the studies checked, with the rest unexplained. That table gives V, J and clone size, and the DNA gave D and trimming. The sample records 250,000 or so clones, 88% of which are singletons. The ten largest clones add up to about 1% of the sample.

Samples from volunteer blood donors who had recovered from COVID-19 were contributed by a second Seattle source. The collaborating institutions used their own protocols to collect whole blood in K2EDTA tubes. For TCRbeta analysis, collaborators shipped samples in one of three forms: frozen whole blood, isolated PBMCs, or DNA extracted from either of those sample types. The CDR3 runs 14 residues from the cysteine to the phenylalanine. CDR3 DNA only is kept here, 42 bases in frame from base 1. The germline V gene yields SGDLS for CDR1 and YYNGEE for CDR2. V loses 2 bases at its end and J loses 10 bases; junction bases beyond the gene matches: 7.

This TCR was recovered from a woman aged 40 to 50 who had recovered from COVID-19. The sequencing sample was made of peripheral blood. This receptor chain uses TRBV9 and TRBJ1-5, and 9 bases in between align with TRBD1. CDR3 loop: CASSVTGGGDPQHF. The DNA reads TGTGCCAGCAGCGTCACAGGGGGCGGAGACCCCCAGCATTTT.